Presented here are 6 T cell receptor beta chains from one specimen sequenced in a study of T cell responses to AZD1222 COVID-19 vaccine. Assay: immunoSEQ multiplex PCR; the TCRdb copy retains only in-frame clones and omits some. Of fewer than 120,000 clones listed, 88% are singletons. The sequenced sample was peripheral blood, obtained on day 0 of AZD1222 vaccination. Receptors originate from an adult in good health.

The chain couples TRBV24-1 to TRBJ2-1; possibly TRBD1 for D (6 bases). CDR1 is KGHDR, CDR2 SFDVKD, per germline. V was pared by 2 bases and J by 0 bases, with 19 bases between. The CDR3 is 19 amino acids. The CDR3 is CATSDYTTVTGSSYNEQFF. In DNA form, the CDR3 reads TGTGCCACCAGTGATTATACCACCGTCACAGGGAGCTCCTACAATGAGCAGTTCTTC.

This chain uses TRBV4-1 with TRBJ2-4; perhaps TRBD2 as D (5 bases). This CDR3 spans 17 amino acids. Germline CDR1 and CDR2: MGHRA and YSYEKL. Trimming left V 3 bases short and J 1 base short, with 16 bases between. The CDR3 here is CASSHHTVGLAKNIQYF. The CDR3 coding sequence is TGCGCCAGCAGCCATCATACGGTTGGACTGGCCAAAAACATTCAGTACTTC.

V is TRBV11-2 and J is TRBJ1-3, with D perhaps matching TRBD1 (6 bases). Germline CDR1 and CDR2: SGHAT and FQNNGV. Trimming shortened V by 3 bases and J by 0 bases, and 6 bases separated the two germline ends. This CDR3 spans 14 amino acids. CDR3 amino acids: CASSLGHSGNTIYF. The CDR3, as DNA: TGTGCCAGCAGCTTGGGACACTCTGGAAACACCATATATTTT.

V usage is TRBV6-6 and J usage is TRBJ2-7, with 7 bases matching TRBD1. This CDR3 region has 13 residues. The germline gives CDR1 MNHNY, CDR2 SVGAGI (reference sequence). V trimming: 4 bases; J trimming: 4 bases; junction bases outside the gene matches: 4. The CDR3 sequence is CASSSPTGYEQYF. The CDR3 region has the DNA TGTGCCAGCAGTTCCCCGACAGGGTACGAGCAGTACTTC.

The chain links TRBV4-1 to TRBJ1-5; no clear D gene. Germline V gene sequence: CDR1 MGHRA, CDR2 YSYEKL. The V end lost 2 bases, the J end lost 0 bases, and 2 bases lay between the germline ends. The CDR3 runs to 13 residues. CDR3 loop: CASSQFSNQPQHF. The CDR3 DNA is TGCGCCAGCAGCCAATTTAGCAATCAGCCCCAGCATTTT.

The chain has TRBV6-1 and TRBJ1-2, with D maybe TRBD1 (6 bases). Per the germline V gene, CDR1 is MNHNS and CDR2 is SASEGT. With 0 bases removed from V and 8 bases from J, the gap between germline ends came to 10 bases. This CDR3 spans 13 amino acids. The CDR3, as DNA: TGTGCCAGCAGTGAAGCGGCCAGGGGCGGCTACACCTTC. This translates into CASSEAARGGYTF.